This T cell receptor (beta chain) appears in the sequencing data of a study of blood T cell repertoires in COVID-19. Whole-study context: T cells, B-cell-depleted T cells, or PBMCs supplied cDNA or gDNA.

Trimming removed 4 bases from V and 5 bases from J, with 11 bases in between. Looked up from germline, CDR1 is GTSNPN and CDR2 is SVGIG (reference sequence). This CDR3 has 13 amino acids. Measured with immunoSEQ multiplex PCR; TCRdb has only the in-frame clones, and not every one. The repertoire holds about 82,000 clones, with 60% to 80% as singletons. Seattle researchers signed up patients amid active infection and tracked them longitudinally. The receptor was derived from a man aged 60-69 years with COVID-19, enrolled during active disease. Sequencing input: peripheral blood. This sequence joins TRBV30 and TRBJ2-2; D is perhaps TRBD1 (8 bases). The CDR3 sequence: CAWNRGGTGELFF. The DNA for the CDR3 is TGTGCCTGGAACAGGGGGGGAACCGGGGAGCTGTTTTTT.